The 5 T cell receptor beta chains below come from one sample, sequenced in a study of T cells after yellow fever vaccination. MiXCR was run by TCRdb on the 5' RACE reads, yielding one entry per CDR3 protein. The sample yields about 630,000 distinct CDR3 sequences, approximately 13% seen once. The sequencing used PBMCs, collected on the day of the yellow fever booster vaccination. The receptors were sampled from a man aged 25-45 years who received the YFV17D yellow fever vaccine.

This clonotype was found many times. The chain joins TRBV5-1 to TRBJ2-3; D might be TRBD2 (5 bases). Germline lookup yields CDR1 SGHRS and CDR2 YFSETQ. The CDR3 runs 14 residues. With 4 bases removed from V and 1 base from J, the gap between germline ends came to 10 bases. The CDR3 loop reads CASSEGVGTDTQYF. The CDR3 DNA reads as TGCGCCAGCAGCGAGGGAGTGGGCACAGATACGCAGTATTTT.

Only a few counts were recorded for this clonotype. The chain recombines TRBV20-1 with TRBJ2-3; no reliable D call. V was clipped by 1 base and J by 0 bases, with 14 bases between them. This CDR3 contains 16 residues. Germline CDR1 and CDR2: DFQATT and SNEGSKA (reference sequence). The CDR3 nucleotides are TGCAGTGCTAGAGTCCTCCCCGGGCTAAGCACAGATACGCAGTATTTT. Protein: CSARVLPGLSTDTQYF.

This clonotype was counted between two and nine times. The chain's CDR3 is CSATPGKNTEAFF. The CDR3 DNA is TGCAGTGCTACGCCCGGAAAGAACACTGAAGCTTTCTTT. The V and J genes are TRBV20-1 and TRBJ1-1; D unresolved. The V end was cut by 4 bases, the J end by 1 base, with 10 bases between. The CDR3 contains 13 residues. Germline V gene data show CDR1 as DFQATT and CDR2 as SNEGSKA (reference sequence).

V and J are TRBV5-1 and TRBJ2-2, with TRBD2 as a possible D gene (6 bases). In germline, CDR1 is SGHRS, CDR2 YFSETQ. This CDR3 spans 15 amino acids. Trimming took 6 bases from V and 0 from J, leaving 12 bases between them. CDR3 DNA: TGCGCCAGCACCCAAGGAGGGACGAACACCGGGGAGCTGTTTTTT. Encoded protein: CASTQGGTNTGELFF.

CDR3 in amino acids: CASSFNDRDRDYGYTF. The DNA for the CDR3 is TGTGCCAGCAGCTTCAACGACCGGGACAGAGACTATGGCTACACCTTC. The chain is built from TRBV7-6 and TRBJ1-2, with TRBD1 matching 7 bases. Germline V gene lookup returns CDR1 SGHVS and CDR2 FNYEAQ. The junction had 10 bases not matched to a gene; V was cut back by 3 bases and J by 3 bases. The CDR3 loop spans 16 amino acids.